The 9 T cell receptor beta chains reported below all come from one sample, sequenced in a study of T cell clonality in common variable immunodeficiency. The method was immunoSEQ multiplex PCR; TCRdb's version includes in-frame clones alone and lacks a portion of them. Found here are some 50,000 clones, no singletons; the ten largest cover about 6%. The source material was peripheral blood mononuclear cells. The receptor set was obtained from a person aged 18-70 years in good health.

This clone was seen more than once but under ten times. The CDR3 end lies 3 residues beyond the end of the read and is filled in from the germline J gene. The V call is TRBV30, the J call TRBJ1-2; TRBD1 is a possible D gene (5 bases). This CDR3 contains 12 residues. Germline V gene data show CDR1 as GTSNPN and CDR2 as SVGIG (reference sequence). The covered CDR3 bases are TGTGCCTGGAGTCAAAGGGACTCCACC. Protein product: CAWSQRDST. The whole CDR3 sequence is CAWSQRDSTYTF. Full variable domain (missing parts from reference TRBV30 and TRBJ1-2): SQTIHQWPATLVQPVGSPLSLECTVEGTSNPNLYWYRQAAGRGLQLLFYSVGIGQISSEVPQNLSASRPQDRQFILSSKKLLLSDSGFYLCAWSQRDSTYTFGSGTRLTVV.

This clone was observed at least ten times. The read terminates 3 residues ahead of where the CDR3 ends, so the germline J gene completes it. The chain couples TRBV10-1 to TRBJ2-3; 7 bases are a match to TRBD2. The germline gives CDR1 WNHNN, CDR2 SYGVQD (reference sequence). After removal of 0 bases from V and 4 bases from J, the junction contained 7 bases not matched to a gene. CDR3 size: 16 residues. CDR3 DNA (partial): TGCGCCAGCAGTGAGTCGACGCGGGGGAGCCCAGATACG. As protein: CASSESTRGSPDT. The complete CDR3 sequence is CASSESTRGSPDTQYF.

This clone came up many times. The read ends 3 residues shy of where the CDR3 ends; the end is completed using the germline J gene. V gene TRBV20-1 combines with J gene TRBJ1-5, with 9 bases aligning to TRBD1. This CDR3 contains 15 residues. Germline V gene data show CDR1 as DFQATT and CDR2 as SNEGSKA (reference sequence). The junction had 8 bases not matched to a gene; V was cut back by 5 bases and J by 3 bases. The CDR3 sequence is CSASRGQGFNQPQHF. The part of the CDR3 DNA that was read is TGCAGTGCTTCCAGGGGACAGGGCTTCAATCAGCCC.

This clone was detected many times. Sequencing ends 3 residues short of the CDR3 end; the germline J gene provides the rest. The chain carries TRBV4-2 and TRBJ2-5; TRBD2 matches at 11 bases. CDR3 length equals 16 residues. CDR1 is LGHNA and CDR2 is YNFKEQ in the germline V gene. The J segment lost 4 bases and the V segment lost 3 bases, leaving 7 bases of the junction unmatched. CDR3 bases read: TGTGCCAGCAGCCAGAATAGCGGGGGGGCGGTAGAGACC. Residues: CASSQNSGGAVET. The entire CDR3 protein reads CASSQNSGGAVETQYF.

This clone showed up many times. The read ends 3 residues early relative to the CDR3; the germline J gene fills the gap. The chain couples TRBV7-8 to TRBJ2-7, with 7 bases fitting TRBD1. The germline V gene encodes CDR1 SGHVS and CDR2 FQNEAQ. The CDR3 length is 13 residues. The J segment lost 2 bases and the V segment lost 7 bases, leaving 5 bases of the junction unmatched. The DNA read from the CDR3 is TGTGCCAGCACCTACAGGGGAACCTACGAG. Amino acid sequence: CASTYRGTYE. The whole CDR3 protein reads CASTYRGTYEQYF.

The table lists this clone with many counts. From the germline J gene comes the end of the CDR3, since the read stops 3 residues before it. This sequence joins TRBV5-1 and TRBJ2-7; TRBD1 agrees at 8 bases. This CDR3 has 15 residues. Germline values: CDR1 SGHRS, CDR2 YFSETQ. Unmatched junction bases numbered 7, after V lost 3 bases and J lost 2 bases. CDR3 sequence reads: CASSYGQGGPYEQYF. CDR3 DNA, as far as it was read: TGCGCCAGCAGCTATGGACAGGGAGGACCCTACGAG.

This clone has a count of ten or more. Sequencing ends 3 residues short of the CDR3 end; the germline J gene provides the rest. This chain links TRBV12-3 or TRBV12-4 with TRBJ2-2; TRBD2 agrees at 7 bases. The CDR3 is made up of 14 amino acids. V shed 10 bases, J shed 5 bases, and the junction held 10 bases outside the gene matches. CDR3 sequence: CATEPGLLTGELFF. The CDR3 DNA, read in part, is TGTGCCACCGAACCGGGACTACTTACCGGGGAG.

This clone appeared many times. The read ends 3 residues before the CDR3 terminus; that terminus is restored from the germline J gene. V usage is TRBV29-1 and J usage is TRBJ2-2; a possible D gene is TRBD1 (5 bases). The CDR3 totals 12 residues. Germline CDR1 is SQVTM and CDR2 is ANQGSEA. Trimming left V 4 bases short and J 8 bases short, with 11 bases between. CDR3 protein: CSVVRGSGELFF. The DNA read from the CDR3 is TGCAGCGTTGTTAGGGGTAGTGGGGAG.

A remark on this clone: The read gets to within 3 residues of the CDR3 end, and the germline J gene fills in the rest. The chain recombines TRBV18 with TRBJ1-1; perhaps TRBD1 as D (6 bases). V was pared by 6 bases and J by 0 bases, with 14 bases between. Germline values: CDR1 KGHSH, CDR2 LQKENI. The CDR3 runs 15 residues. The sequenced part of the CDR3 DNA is TGTGCCAGCTCCCCCAGGGGTACCATGAACACTGAA. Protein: CASSPRGTMNTE. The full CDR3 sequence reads CASSPRGTMNTEAFF.